Shown below are 16 T cell receptor beta chains from a single sample sequenced in a study of Ad26.COV2.S vaccination and SARS-CoV-2 variants. Treatment noted: over 15 received Ad26.COV2.S at low or high dose, single or two shots; 5 received placebo; per-sample allocation not given. The investigators took samples on day 63 after the first vaccine or placebo injection. Repertoires were generated with immunoSEQ multiplex PCR, while TCRdb's copy carries only in-frame clones and drops some. The profile shows fewer than 400,000 clones, around 83% of them singletons. The specimen comprised peripheral blood, sampled in a trial of Ad26.COV2.S vaccine versus placebo. Receptors were obtained from a person between 18 and 59 years old who received the Ad26.COV2.S COVID-19 vaccine or a placebo.

The rearrangement joins TRBV4-1 to TRBJ1-2; 7 bases are shared with TRBD1. The V and J ends lost 0 bases and 6 bases, in that order; junction bases with no gene match: 10. The CDR3 is made up of 16 amino acids. Germline V gene lookup returns CDR1 MGHRA and CDR2 YSYEKL. CDR3 sequence: CASSQDRQGQGHGYTF. The CDR3 DNA follows: TGCGCCAGCAGCCAAGACCGACAGGGCCAAGGTCATGGCTACACCTTC.

The J gene is TRBJ1-1, the V gene TRBV12-5; 10 bases are a match to TRBD1. With V trimmed by 2 bases and J by 7 bases, 7 bases remained unmatched. CDR1 LGHNT and CDR2 FRNRAP come from the germline V gene. There are 15 residues in the CDR3. CDR3 DNA: TGTGCTAGTGGTTTGACGATCCGGGACAGGGGTGAAGCTTTCTTT. Encoded protein: CASGLTIRDRGEAFF.

V gene TRBV6-2 or TRBV6-3 combines with J gene TRBJ1-4; TRBD1 might be the D (6 bases). The V gene lost 5 bases and the J gene lost 7 bases, with 17 bases spanning the gap. The CDR3 contains 15 residues. The V gene's germline CDR1 is MNHEY and CDR2 SVGEGT. In DNA form, the CDR3 reads TGTGCCAGCAGTGACCCACAGGGACGGATTGAAAAACTGTTTTTT. Its protein is CASSDPQGRIEKLFF.

The chain has TRBV11-2 and TRBJ2-5, with TRBD1 as a possible D gene (5 bases). Germline loops: CDR1 SGHAT, CDR2 FQNNGV. V gave up 5 bases and J gave up 4 bases, with 20 bases separating them. The CDR3 runs 16 residues. The CDR3 bases are TGTGCCAGCAGCCTAGGGGTAGGGAAGGTTGGAGAGACCCAGTACTTC. Protein sequence: CASSLGVGKVGETQYF.

This chain joins TRBV12-5 and TRBJ1-3, with unresolved D. V was cut by 4 bases and J by 7 bases, with 8 bases left in between. The CDR3 runs to 12 residues. Germline lookup yields CDR1 LGHNT and CDR2 FRNRAP. The DNA of the CDR3 is TGTGCTAGTGGTTCCCAAGGGAACACCATATATTTT. Protein sequence: CASGSQGNTIYF.

The chain couples TRBV5-8 to TRBJ2-3, with 8 bases lining up with TRBD1. V gave up 6 bases and J gave up 4 bases; unmatched junction bases: 4. CDR1 is SGHTS and CDR2 is YDEGEE in the germline V gene. This CDR3 has 13 amino acids. Written as DNA, the CDR3 is TGTGCCAGCACCCTGGACAGGGCAGATACGCAGTATTTT. It codes for CASTLDRADTQYF. Filled out from reference TRBV5-8 and TRBJ2-3, the complete variable domain reads EAGVTQSPTHLIKTRGQQATLRCSPISGHTSVYWYQQALGLGLQFLLWYDEGEERNRGNFPPRFSGRQFPNYSSELNVNALELEDSALYLCASTLDRADTQYFGPGTRLTVL.

The gene calls are TRBV5-4 and TRBJ1-3; D might be TRBD1 (6 bases). This CDR3 region has 16 residues. Germline V CDR1 and CDR2: SGHNT, YYREEE (reference sequence). The germline V and J ends were trimmed by 2 bases and 0 bases, with 12 bases remaining between them. The DNA of the CDR3 is TGTGCCAGCAGCTTAGACAGGCGGTACTCTGGAAACACCATATATTTT. It translates to CASSLDRRYSGNTIYF.

The gene calls are TRBV10-3 and TRBJ1-2, with unresolved D. Germline CDR1 and CDR2: ENHRY and SYGVKD. The CDR3 length is 13 residues. Trimming took 2 bases from V and 1 from J, leaving 5 bases between them. The CDR3 here is CAISEGINYGYTF. The CDR3 DNA is TGTGCCATCAGTGAGGGAATTAACTATGGCTACACCTTC.

The V and J genes are TRBV6-1 and TRBJ1-2; 10 nucleotides agree with TRBD1. Germline CDR1 and CDR2: MNHNS and SASEGT. The CDR3 covers 16 residues. The V gene end was trimmed by 0 bases and the J gene end by 2 bases; junction bases not matched to a gene: 3. The CDR3, as DNA: TGTGCCAGCAGTGAAGCGAGGGACAGGGGAAACTATGGCTACACCTTC. It codes for CASSEARDRGNYGYTF.

The chain is built from TRBV5-1 and TRBJ1-1; a weak D match, TRBD1 (6 bases). Deletions cut 2 bases from V and 3 bases from J, with 11 bases between. The CDR3 is 14 residues long. The V gene's germline CDR1 is SGHRS and CDR2 YFSETQ. The CDR3 DNA follows: TGCGCCAGCAGCTTCGGGGGGCGCGACACTGAAGCTTTCTTT. Its protein is CASSFGGRDTEAFF.

The chain uses TRBV6-5 and TRBJ2-5; 7 nucleotides align to TRBD2. Trimming at V came to 10 bases and at J to 7 bases, leaving 12 bases not matched to a gene. Germline lookup yields CDR1 MNHEY and CDR2 SVGAGI. The CDR3 sequence is 13 residues long. CDR3 protein: CATLNSGRGTQYF. As DNA, the CDR3 is TGTGCCACGTTAAACTCGGGGAGGGGGACCCAGTACTTC.

CDR3 region: CASSPPTGQGVREQYF. In DNA form, the CDR3 reads TGTGCCAGCTCACCACCCACCGGACAGGGGGTCCGGGAGCAGTACTTC. The chain employs TRBV18 and TRBJ2-7; the match to TRBD1 covers 10 bases. The length of the CDR3 is 16 residues. Germline V gene sequence: CDR1 KGHSH, CDR2 LQKENI. The ends lost 0 bases at V and 7 bases at J; junction bases unmatched: 9.

The chain employs TRBV5-1 and TRBJ2-3; D is possibly TRBD1 or TRBD2 (5 bases each). The CDR3 length is 15 residues. CDR1 and CDR2 (germline): SGHRS, YFSETQ. Trimming cost V 2 bases and J 7 bases, with 17 bases left between them. The CDR3 sequence: CASSFRDPADNTQYF. In nucleotides, the CDR3 is TGCGCCAGCAGCTTCCGGGACCCTGCGGATAATACGCAGTATTTT.

This clone occurred a few times. The gene calls are TRBV6-5 and TRBJ1-1; D is unclear. The CDR3 has 14 residues. V shed 5 bases and J shed 1 base, with 11 bases lying between them. Germline V gene lookup returns CDR1 MNHEY and CDR2 SVGAGI. The CDR3 coding sequence is TGTGCCAGCAGTCGTCGACGGGGGAACACTGAAGCTTTCTTT. Translating gives CASSRRRGNTEAFF.

The chain recombines TRBV7-9 with TRBJ1-1, with D perhaps TRBD1 (6 bases). Germline lookup yields CDR1 SEHNR and CDR2 FQNEAQ (reference sequence). This CDR3 spans 13 amino acids. The ends were cut back, 8 bases at V and 3 bases at J, with 13 bases in the middle. The CDR3 sequence: CASGIQGDTEAFF. The CDR3 coding sequence is TGTGCCAGCGGCATACAGGGCGACACTGAAGCTTTCTTT.

This clone was counted only a few times. The chain has TRBV12-3 or TRBV12-4 and TRBJ1-6; D ambiguous. The CDR3 consists of 12 residues. Trimming cost V 3 bases and J 9 bases, with 6 bases left between them. This CDR3 reads CASSFGVSPLHF. The CDR3, as DNA: TGTGCCAGCAGTTTTGGGGTTTCACCCCTCCACTTT.